This T cell receptor beta chain came from a study of blood T cell repertoires in COVID-19. Study in general: Samples taken during acute and convalescent COVID-19 were collected in the United States, Italy and Spain. Sample material is recorded as cDNA or gDNA derived from T cells, B-cell-depleted T cells, or PBMCs.

Original analysis: Cell counts per sample came from amplifying reference gene primers. Profiling relied on immunoSEQ multiplex PCR, and the TCRdb table lists in-frame clones only, not all of them. V, J and clone size were drawn from that table, and D and trimming were deduced from the DNA. Among 250,000 or so clones, about 87% were seen once, and the ten largest hold about 4%. Participants' reported clinical history set cohort assignment. The germline V gene has CDR1 MDHEN and CDR2 SYDVKM. This CDR3 has 15 amino acids. Trimming took 3 bases from V and 2 from J, leaving 8 bases between them. The chain joins TRBV28 to TRBJ1-6, with D hard to call. Sequenced material: PBMCs or T cells enriched from blood (not recorded which). This clonotype was obtained from a woman between 25 and 40 years old with acute COVID-19. CDR3 protein: CASSFSRTYNSPLHF. In DNA form, the CDR3 reads TGTGCCAGCAGTTTCTCTAGGACCTATAATTCACCCCTCCACTTT.